A selection of T cell receptor beta chains follows, all from one sample in a study of T cell responses to AZD1222 COVID-19 vaccine. Using immunoSEQ multiplex PCR, the repertoire was profiled, and TCRdb retains in-frame clones only, with some absent. The table lists roughly 190,000 clones, roughly 93% of them singletons. Sample: peripheral blood, taken on day 0 of AZD1222 vaccination. The receptors were gathered from an adult in good health. The CDR3 runs from the conserved cysteine through the conserved F or W. D genes are given only for firm matches. Only some rows state a clone size, as once, few, many or a class for expanded clones.

>TRBV29-1|TRBJ1-1|NA|13|NA
CSGRQVVNTEAFF
TGCAGCGGTAGACAGGTAGTGAACACTGAAGCTTTCTTT
>TRBV7-6|TRBJ1-5|NA|15|NA
CASSLAADSNQPQHF
TGTGCCAGCAGCTTAGCGGCAGATAGCAATCAGCCCCAGCATTTT
>TRBV7-9|TRBJ2-3|TRBD1|16|NA
CASSGRTGEDVDTQYF
TGTGCCAGCAGCGGGAGGACAGGGGAAGATGTAGATACGCAGTATTTT
>TRBV19|TRBJ1-5|TRBD1|15|NA
CASRGQGGSNQPQHF
TGTGCCAGTAGGGGACAGGGAGGGAGCAATCAGCCCCAGCATTTT
>TRBV4-2|TRBJ1-6|TRBD1|16|NA
CASSQGTGAMNSPLHF
TGTGCCAGCAGCCAAGGGACAGGGGCGATGAATTCACCCCTCCACTTT
>TRBV7-3|TRBJ1-3|TRBD1|17|NA
CASSLNPPQGSGNTIYF
TGTGCCAGCAGCTTAAACCCCCCACAGGGGTCCGGAAACACCATATATTTT
>TRBV28|TRBJ2-6|NA|16|NA
CASSPLFSSGANVLTF
TGTGCCAGCAGTCCACTCTTCAGCTCTGGGGCCAACGTCCTGACTTTC
>TRBV7-9|TRBJ2-3|TRBD1|16|NA
CASSTGTGESTDTQYF
TGTGCCAGCAGCACCGGGACAGGGGAAAGCACAGATACGCAGTATTTT
>TRBV6-6|TRBJ2-2|NA|12|NA
CASSWNTGELFF
TGTGCCAGCAGTTGGAACACCGGGGAGCTGTTTTTT
>TRBV27|TRBJ2-1|TRBD1|15|NA
CASSIGTGGSNEQFF
TGTGCCAGCAGTATTGGGACAGGGGGTAGTAATGAGCAGTTCTTC
>TRBV2|TRBJ2-1|TRBD1|13|NA
CASSQTGVNEQFF
TGTGCCAGCAGCCAGACAGGGGTAAATGAGCAGTTCTTC
>TRBV7-2|TRBJ2-2|TRBD1|13|once
CASRKTGAGELFF
TGTGCCAGCAGAAAGACAGGGGCCGGGGAGCTGTTTTTT
>TRBV18|TRBJ2-7|NA|14|once
CASSPGLATYEQYF
TGTGCCAGCTCACCAGGACTGGCTACCTACGAGCAGTACTTC
>TRBV18|TRBJ2-7|NA|16|NA
CASSPRPGAGDYEQYF
TGTGCCAGCTCACCAAGGCCGGGAGCTGGGGACTACGAGCAGTACTTC
>TRBV25-1|TRBJ2-3|NA|16|once
CASTPRFGRGTDTQYF
TGTGCCAGCACCCCGCGGTTCGGGCGGGGCACAGATACGCAGTATTTT
>TRBV27|TRBJ2-3|TRBD2|17|once
CASSLLGPSGRTDTQYF
TGTGCCAGCAGTTTATTGGGCCCTAGCGGGAGAACTGATACGCAGTATTTT
>TRBV4-3|TRBJ1-4|NA|14|few
CASSREDGYEKLFF
TGCGCCAGCAGCCGAGAGGACGGGTACGAAAAACTGTTTTTT
>TRBV19|TRBJ2-7|NA|14|NA
CASSIGRNYYEQYF
TGTGCCAGTAGTATAGGGAGGAACTACTACGAGCAGTACTTC
>TRBV5-1|TRBJ2-3|NA|15|NA
CASRPTSYVTDTQYF
TGCGCCAGCAGGCCTACCAGTTATGTCACAGATACGCAGTATTTT
>TRBV2|TRBJ1-6|NA|15|NA
CASSEARQVYSPLHF
TGTGCCAGCAGTGAAGCTCGGCAGGTGTATTCACCCCTCCACTTT
>TRBV20-1|TRBJ1-2|NA|13|few
CSASMGGGYGYTF
TGCAGTGCTAGTATGGGGGGCGGCTATGGCTACACCTTC
>TRBV15|TRBJ2-2|NA|18|NA
CATSEVSVRLVEAGELFF
TGTGCCACCAGCGAGGTGTCCGTGCGGTTGGTTGAGGCCGGGGAGCTGTTTTTT
>TRBV7-6|TRBJ1-1|NA|13|NA
CASSPSEGTEAFF
TGTGCCAGCAGCCCTTCGGAGGGCACTGAAGCTTTCTTT
>TRBV7-3|TRBJ2-7|NA|15|NA
CASSQDGSSSYEQYF
TGTGCCAGCAGCCAGGACGGAAGTAGCTCCTACGAGCAGTACTTC
>TRBV19|TRBJ1-1|NA|13|NA
CASSQNMNTEAFF
TGTGCCAGTAGTCAGAACATGAACACTGAAGCTTTCTTT
>TRBV21-1|TRBJ1-6|NA|15|NA
CASSSRDSYNSPLHF
TGTGCCAGCAGCAGCCGGGACAGTTATAATTCACCCCTCCACTTT
>TRBV19|TRBJ1-5|NA|14|NA
CAIGGGPSNQPQHF
TGTGCCATAGGGGGGGGGCCCAGCAATCAGCCCCAGCATTTT
>TRBV4-2|TRBJ2-7|TRBD2|16|NA
CASSQDASGGGYEQYF
TGTGCCAGCAGCCAAGATGCGTCGGGAGGGGGTTACGAGCAGTACTTC
>TRBV18|TRBJ1-5|NA|13|NA
CASSRERDQPQHF
TGTGCCAGCTCACGCGAGAGGGACCAGCCCCAGCATTTT
>TRBV9|TRBJ1-4|TRBD1|14|NA
CASSETGGGEKLFF
TGTGCCAGCAGCGAGACAGGGGGAGGGGAAAAACTGTTTTTT
>TRBV27|TRBJ1-5|NA|13|NA
CASSLGGRQPQHF
TGTGCCAGCAGTTTAGGGGGGAGACAGCCCCAGCATTTT
>TRBV6-2/TRBV6-3|TRBJ2-7|TRBD2|18|once
CASSLSIFPGGYWYEQYF
TGTGCCAGCAGTTTGAGTATCTTTCCGGGGGGTTACTGGTACGAGCAGTACTTC
>TRBV29-1|TRBJ1-2|NA|13|NA
CSVEGGFGFGYTF
TGCAGCGTTGAAGGAGGGTTTGGTTTTGGCTACACCTTC
>TRBV5-1|TRBJ1-2|NA|15|NA
CASSPTIQGGNGYTF
TGCGCCAGCAGCCCGACCATACAGGGAGGGAATGGCTACACCTTC
>TRBV11-2|TRBJ2-7|TRBD1|15|NA
CASSLESQGLNEQYF
TGTGCCAGCAGCTTAGAATCACAGGGGCTGAACGAGCAGTACTTC
>TRBV12-5|TRBJ1-1|NA|14|once
CASGLDGRNTEAFF
TGTGCTAGTGGTTTAGATGGGAGGAACACTGAAGCTTTCTTT
>TRBV10-3|TRBJ2-7|TRBD1|13|NA
CAISGTGAYEQYF
TGTGCCATCAGTGGGACAGGGGCCTACGAGCAGTACTTC
>TRBV2|TRBJ2-2|NA|15|once
CASRRDGINTGELFF
TGTGCCAGCAGAAGGGACGGCATTAACACCGGGGAGCTGTTTTTT
>TRBV7-8|TRBJ1-1|TRBD1|13|NA
CASRTGGGGEAFF
TGTGCCAGCAGGACAGGGGGGGGAGGTGAAGCTTTCTTT
>TRBV4-2|TRBJ2-7|NA|19|NA
CASSPTTMTTAQTSYEQYF
TGTGCCAGCAGCCCCACCACGATGACGACAGCACAGACGTCCTACGAGCAGTACTTC
>TRBV20-1|TRBJ2-2|NA|14|NA
CSASGRGESGELFF
TGCAGTGCTAGTGGCAGGGGGGAGTCCGGGGAGCTGTTTTTT
>TRBV7-8|TRBJ2-1|TRBD2|16|NA
CASSFLGPGGGNEQFF
TGTGCCAGCAGCTTTTTGGGCCCGGGGGGTGGCAATGAGCAGTTCTTC
>TRBV11-2|TRBJ2-7|TRBD1|17|NA
CASTNIRGQGVFYEQYF
TGTGCCAGCACCAATATAAGGGGACAGGGGGTTTTCTACGAGCAGTACTTC
>TRBV25-1|TRBJ1-1|TRBD1|14|NA
CASRTGGGLIEAFF
TGTGCCAGCAGGACAGGGGGGGGCCTTATTGAAGCTTTCTTT
>TRBV7-3|TRBJ2-7|TRBD2|14|NA
CASSPGLVPYEQYF
TGTGCCAGCAGCCCGGGACTAGTCCCCTACGAGCAGTACTTC
>TRBV19|TRBJ2-5|NA|19|NA
CASSIVGGGTPGTKGTQYF
TGTGCCAGTAGTATAGTAGGGGGGGGGACACCCGGGACCAAGGGGACCCAGTACTTC
>TRBV27|TRBJ1-2|NA|14|once
CASSLRPGLYGYTF
TGTGCCAGCAGTCTACGCCCGGGGCTCTATGGCTACACCTTC
>TRBV27|TRBJ2-7|NA|11|once
CASSRGYEQYF
TGTGCCAGCAGTAGGGGTTACGAGCAGTACTTC
>TRBV29-1|TRBJ2-1|TRBD2|16|NA
CSVVLAGSYSYNEQFF
TGCAGCGTTGTACTAGCGGGGTCCTACTCCTACAATGAGCAGTTCTTC
>TRBV5-1|TRBJ2-7|NA|14|NA
CASSLSGSSYEQYF
TGCGCCAGCAGCTTGTCAGGGAGCTCCTACGAGCAGTACTTC
>TRBV6-2/TRBV6-3|TRBJ2-7|NA|14|NA
CASSSGTGSYEQYF
TGTGCCAGCAGCTCCGGGACTGGAAGCTACGAGCAGTACTTC
>TRBV19|TRBJ2-7|NA|13|NA
CASSLVGSYEQYF
TGTGCCAGTAGTCTCGTCGGCTCCTACGAGCAGTACTTC
>TRBV7-9|TRBJ1-5|NA|14|once
CASDEGIGNQPQHF
TGTGCCAGCGATGAGGGGATTGGGAATCAGCCCCAGCATTTT